This T cell receptor beta chain was recovered during a study of tumor-infiltrating lymphocytes in primary liver carcinoma. CDR3 length: 13 amino acids. V trimming: 8 bases; J trimming: 3 bases; junction bases outside the gene matches: 2. In germline, CDR1 is MDHEN, CDR2 SYDVKM. Germline DNA was extracted alongside blood RNA, which was obtained from unsorted whole blood. The authors made TCR beta cDNA from approximately 490 ng total RNA with a constant-region primer. Three rounds of nested multiplex PCR with slightly modified ARM-PCR produced TCR beta libraries. With TRBV1-TRBV30 forward primers and a C-beta reverse primer, the first two PCR rounds were run for around 10 cycles each. In TCRdb, the multiplex PCR reads were re-called with MiXCR into one record per CDR3 protein. The sample holds about 310,000 distinct CDR3 sequences, approximately 58% seen once. This clonotype was picked up a small number of times.

This TCR was recovered from a woman in her thirties with primary liver carcinoma and hepatitis B virus infection. This chain links TRBV28 with TRBJ1-2; TRBD1 matches at 11 bases. The sequenced sample was peripheral blood. In nucleotides, the CDR3 is TGTGCCAGCCGGACAGGGGGCTACTATGGCTACACCTTC. This sequence encodes CASRTGGYYGYTF.